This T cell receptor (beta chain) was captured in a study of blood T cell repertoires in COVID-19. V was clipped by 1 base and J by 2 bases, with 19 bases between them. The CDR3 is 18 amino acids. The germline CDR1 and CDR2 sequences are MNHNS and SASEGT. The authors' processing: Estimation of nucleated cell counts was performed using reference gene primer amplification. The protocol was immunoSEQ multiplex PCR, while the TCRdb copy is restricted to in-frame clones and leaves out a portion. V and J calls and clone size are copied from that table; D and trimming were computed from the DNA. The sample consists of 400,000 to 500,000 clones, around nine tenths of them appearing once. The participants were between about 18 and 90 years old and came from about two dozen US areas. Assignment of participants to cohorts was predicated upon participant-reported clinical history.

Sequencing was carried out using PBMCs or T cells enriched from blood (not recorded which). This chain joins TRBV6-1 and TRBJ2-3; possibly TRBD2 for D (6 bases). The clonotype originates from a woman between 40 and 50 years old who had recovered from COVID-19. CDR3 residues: CASSEEEAGGDLTDTQYF. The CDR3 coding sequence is TGTGCCAGCAGTGAAGAAGAGGCAGGAGGGGACCTCACAGATACGCAGTATTTT.